This T cell receptor beta chain was documented in a study of blood T cell repertoires in COVID-19. Study overall: Researchers got acute and convalescent COVID-19 samples from the United States, Italy and Spain. Sources were T cells, B-cell-depleted T cells, or PBMCs; the material itself was cDNA or gDNA.

CDR1 is SGHAT and CDR2 is FQNNGV in the germline V gene. This CDR3 comprises 15 residues. Trimming shortened V by 0 bases and J by 6 bases, and 9 bases separated the two germline ends. Original analysis: It was from reference gene primer amplification that nucleated cell counts were estimated. Repertoires were generated with immunoSEQ multiplex PCR, while TCRdb's copy carries only in-frame clones and drops some. The D gene and trimming were derived from the DNA, and the V and J assignments and clone size from that table. The sample shows some 150,000 clones, approximately 80% of them seen only once. V usage is TRBV11-2 and J usage is TRBJ1-6, with TRBD1 as a possible D gene (5 bases). The TCR sequence derives from a woman older than 75 with active or convalescent COVID-19. The sequenced sample was peripheral blood. The CDR3 protein is CASSLEGTFNSPLHF. As DNA, the CDR3 is TGTGCCAGCAGCTTAGAAGGGACTTTTAATTCACCCCTCCACTTT.